This is a list of T cell receptor beta chains from one sample in a study of CD8 T cells in Susac syndrome. TCRdb re-called the immunoSEQ multiplex PCR reads through MiXCR, storing one row per CDR3 protein. Here the sample spans some 110,000 distinct CDR3 sequences, 93% being singletons. Sample: CD8+ T cells from PBMCs. The receptors shown here come from a human donor with multiple sclerosis. CDR3s include the opening cysteine and the closing phenylalanine or tryptophan. D genes are given only for firm matches. Expanded clones are given a class, and other clones once, few, many or no size at all.

V,size,D,J,CDR3,DNA
TRBV20-1,-,TRBD2,TRBJ2-5,CSARDRRGESFWETQYF,TGCAGTGCTAGAGATAGGCGGGGGGAGAGCTTTTGGGAGACCCAGTACTTC
TRBV29-1,-,TRBD1,TRBJ1-2,CSARQGGEYGYTF,TGCAGCGCCCGACAGGGGGGGGAGTATGGCTACACCTTC
TRBV6-1,-,-,TRBJ2-7,CASSDALSYEQYF,TGTGCCAGCAGTGATGCGCTTTCCTACGAGCAGTACTTC
TRBV27,-,TRBD2,TRBJ2-5,CASSPPSGGNQETQYF,TGTGCCAGCAGTCCACCGAGCGGGGGCAACCAAGAGACCCAGTACTTC
TRBV29-1,-,-,TRBJ1-2,CSAPSGRAGYTF,TGCAGCGCCCCATCAGGGAGGGCTGGCTACACCTTC
TRBV11-3,-,-,TRBJ1-1,CATKEGNTEAFF,TGTGCCACCAAGGAGGGGAACACTGAAGCTTTCTTT
TRBV29-1,-,TRBD1,TRBJ2-2,CSVLGQDGPNTGELFF,TGCAGCGTTCTCGGACAGGACGGCCCGAACACCGGGGAGCTGTTTTTT
TRBV9,-,TRBD1,TRBJ2-1,CASSVRGQGGRLADYNEQFF,TGTGCCAGCAGCGTGAGGGGACAGGGGGGCCGACTAGCGGACTACAATGAGCAGTTCTTC
TRBV7-9,once,-,TRBJ2-1,CASNLAYNEQFF,TGTGCCAGCAACCTAGCCTACAATGAGCAGTTCTTC
TRBV30,-,-,TRBJ1-5,CAWSDGTNSQPQHF,TGTGCCTGGAGTGACGGGACGAACAGTCAGCCCCAGCATTTT
TRBV19,few,-,TRBJ2-5,CASSTPYQETQYF,TGTGCCAGTAGTACACCGTACCAAGAGACCCAGTACTTC
TRBV18,-,-,TRBJ1-1,CASSPPSLNTEAFF,TGTGCCAGCTCTCCCCCAAGTCTGAACACTGAAGCTTTCTTT
TRBV19,-,-,TRBJ2-5,CASSHGVSIQETQYF,TGTGCCAGTAGCCATGGGGTCAGTATTCAAGAGACCCAGTACTTC
TRBV9,-,-,TRBJ2-3,CASSVDGGADTQYF,TGTGCCAGCAGCGTAGACGGCGGGGCAGATACGCAGTATTTT
TRBV27,-,-,TRBJ2-7,CASRVNPTGNSYEQYF,TGTGCCAGCAGGGTCAATCCGACAGGAAATTCCTACGAGCAGTACTTC
TRBV6-1,-,TRBD1,TRBJ1-2,CATWTGGYGYTF,TGTGCCACCTGGACAGGGGGCTACGGCTACACCTTC
TRBV6-1,-,-,TRBJ2-7,CASSYTSRYEQYF,TGTGCCAGCAGTTATACTAGCAGGTACGAGCAGTACTTC
TRBV29-1,-,TRBD1,TRBJ2-7,CSVRDRVSYEQYF,TGCAGCGTTCGGGACAGGGTTTCCTACGAGCAGTACTTC
TRBV20-1,-,TRBD2,TRBJ2-4,CSARTSGLAKNIQYF,TGCAGTGCCCGGACTAGCGGGTTGGCCAAAAACATTCAGTACTTC
TRBV9,-,TRBD2,TRBJ2-7,CASSSPSGGAEQYF,TGTGCCAGCAGCTCACCTAGCGGGGGGGCCGAGCAGTACTTC